This T cell receptor (beta chain) is from a study of molecular identifiers for immune sequencing clone quantification. Turning to the study itself: Across replicate runs, RNA obtained from about 21,000 or 97,000 naive CD8 cells was divided into five, with four undergoing sequencing.

Previously described methods and listed TCR primers were employed for the bulk TCR libraries. From the PCR reads, TCRdb called clonotypes with MiXCR, one entry per CDR3 protein. This table holds 490,000 or so distinct CDR3 sequences, around 23% found once. Libraries of naive CD8 T cells were made from roughly 20,000 to 1,000,000 sorted cells. They used 10%, 30% or 50% RNA. Researchers sorted naive CD8 T cells as cells that were CD8+CD4-CCR7+CD45RA+. V lost 2 bases and J 6 bases, leaving 7 bases between the germline ends. CDR1 and CDR2 (germline): MNHEY, SVGEGT. The CDR3 has 12 amino acids. This clonotype showed up just a few times.

Sequenced input: naive CD8+ T cells from blood, with Jurkat cell RNA spiked in. Subset denoted: FACS-sorted CD8+CD4-CCR7+CD45RA+ naive T cells. This sequence joins TRBV6-2 or TRBV6-3 and TRBJ1-1; D unresolved. This sequence originates from a human donor in good health. Some libraries in this study had Jurkat cell RNA spiked in. The DNA for the CDR3 is TGTGCCAGCAGTTACAGCTGGGCTGAAGCTTTCTTT. It codes for CASSYSWAEAFF.